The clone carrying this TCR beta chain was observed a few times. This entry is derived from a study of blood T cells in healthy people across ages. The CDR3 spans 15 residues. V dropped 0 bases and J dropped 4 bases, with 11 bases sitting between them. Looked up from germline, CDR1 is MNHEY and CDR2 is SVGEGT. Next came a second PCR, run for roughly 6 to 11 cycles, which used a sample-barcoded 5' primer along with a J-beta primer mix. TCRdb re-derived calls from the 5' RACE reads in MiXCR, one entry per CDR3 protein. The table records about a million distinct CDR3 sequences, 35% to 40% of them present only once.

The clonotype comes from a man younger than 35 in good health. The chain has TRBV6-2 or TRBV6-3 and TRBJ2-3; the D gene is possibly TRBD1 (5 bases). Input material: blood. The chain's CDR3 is CASSYSEGDADTQYF. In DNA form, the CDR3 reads TGTGCCAGCAGTTACTCTGAAGGGGATGCAGATACGCAGTATTTT.